Shown below are 32 T cell receptor beta chains from a single sample sequenced in a study of glioma-infiltrating T cells after dendritic cell vaccination. The time point: after dendritic cell vaccination, including at tumor progression/relapse. Only in-frame clones appear in the TCRdb table, and some are missing; sequencing was by immunoSEQ multiplex PCR. The repertoire holds approximately 85,000 clones, around 85% seen once, with 8.5% in the top ten. The sample in question was blood, obtained after dendritic cell vaccination. The receptors here all came from a human donor with glioblastoma.

This chain uses TRBV7-2 with TRBJ1-1; D is ambiguous. CDR1 and CDR2 from the germline V gene are SGHTA and FQGNSA. The CDR3 sequence is 14 residues long. V was trimmed by 0 bases and J by 1 base, leaving 6 bases between them. The CDR3 bases are TGTGCCAGCAGCTTAGCGAACAGGAACACTGAAGCTTTCTTT. It yields the protein CASSLANRNTEAFF.

The chain is built from TRBV19 and TRBJ2-7; TRBD1 agrees at 8 bases. CDR1 is LNHDA and CDR2 is SQIVND in the germline V gene (reference sequence). This CDR3 has 14 residues. Losses at the gene ends were 5 bases for V and 0 bases for J; bases not matched to a gene: 3. In nucleotides, the CDR3 is TGTGCCAGTAGTGTAACAGGGGGCTCCTACGAGCAGTACTTC. Protein sequence: CASSVTGGSYEQYF.

J is TRBJ2-3 and V is TRBV2, with TRBD2 as a possible D gene (6 bases). Germline V gene data show CDR1 as SNHLY and CDR2 as FYNNEI. This CDR3 spans 16 amino acids. The V gene lost 2 bases and the J gene lost 0 bases, with 12 bases spanning the gap. The DNA of the CDR3 is TGTGCCAGCAGTGAACGGGGGACTTATAGCACAGATACGCAGTATTTT. The encoded protein is CASSERGTYSTDTQYF.

V gene TRBV2 combines with J gene TRBJ2-6, with D maybe TRBD2 (5 bases). V lost 4 bases, J lost 0 bases, and 10 bases lay in between. CDR3 length equals 16 residues. Germline V gene data show CDR1 as SNHLY and CDR2 as FYNNEI. CDR3 DNA: TGTGCCAGCAGTGCGGAGCGGTCCTCTGGGGCCAACGTCCTGACTTTC. Translated: CASSAERSSGANVLTF. The entire variable domain, with the rest obtained from reference TRBV2 and TRBJ2-6, is as follows: EPEVTQTPSHQVTQMGQEVILRCVPISNHLYFYWYRQILGQKVEFLVSFYNNEISEKSEIFDDQFSVERPDGSNFTLKIRSTKLEDSAMYFCASSAERSSGANVLTFGAGSRLTVL.

The chain couples TRBV2 to TRBJ2-7, with D possibly TRBD2 on 5 matching bases. The CDR3 covers 16 residues. V was trimmed by 7 bases and J by 0 bases, leaving 19 bases between them. Germline V gene lookup returns CDR1 SNHLY and CDR2 FYNNEI. CDR3 amino acids: CASTGSLSPRSYEQYF. CDR3 nucleotides: TGTGCCAGCACGGGGTCCCTCTCGCCGCGCTCCTACGAGCAGTACTTC.

The V gene is TRBV6-1, the J gene TRBJ2-7; 12 bases match TRBD2. CDR3 size: 15 residues. The V segment lost 6 bases and the J segment 4 bases; nucleotides outside the gene matches: 7. The germline V gene has CDR1 MNHNS and CDR2 SASEGT. In DNA, the CDR3 is TGTGCCAGCAGCCCCTTGACTAGCGGGAGTTACGAGCAGTACTTC. Protein product: CASSPLTSGSYEQYF.

This clone was observed once. The rearrangement joins TRBV6-6 to TRBJ1-1; D perhaps matches TRBD1 (5 bases). V lost 8 bases and J lost 0, with 16 bases in between. Germline V gene sequence: CDR1 MNHNY, CDR2 SVGAGI (reference sequence). The CDR3 length is 15 residues. The CDR3 DNA reads as TGTGCCAGCCGGGCCGGGGGGGGAATGAACACTGAAGCTTTCTTT. Translated, it gives CASRAGGGMNTEAFF.

The genes are TRBV6-5 and TRBJ1-2, with 7 bases fitting TRBD1. V lost 5 bases and J lost 0; bases outside the gene matches: 3. The length of the CDR3 is 14 residues. The germline gives CDR1 MNHEY, CDR2 SVGAGI. This chain's CDR3 is CASSRDSANYGYTF. The CDR3 nucleotides are TGTGCCAGCAGTCGGGACAGTGCTAACTATGGCTACACCTTC.

The chain carries TRBV5-1 and TRBJ1-1; D call uncertain. V lost 1 base and J lost 0, with 4 bases in between. Germline V gene lookup returns CDR1 SGHRS and CDR2 YFSETQ. The CDR3 has 13 residues. The DNA of the CDR3 is TGCGCCAGCAGCTTGTTAGTGAACACTGAAGCTTTCTTT. Translation: CASSLLVNTEAFF.

The chain has TRBV4-1 and TRBJ1-1, with a possible D match to TRBD1 (6 bases). Germline CDR1 MGHRA, CDR2 YSYEKL. The CDR3 contains 13 residues. With 6 bases removed from V and 3 bases from J, the gap between germline ends came to 11 bases. This CDR3 is CASRRTDYTEAFF. The CDR3 DNA sequence: TGCGCCAGCAGACGGACAGATTACACTGAAGCTTTCTTT.

The chain joins TRBV15 to TRBJ1-6; the match to TRBD1 covers 7 bases. CDR3 size: 15 residues. The V and J ends lost 9 bases and 8 bases, in that order; junction bases with no gene match: 13. The V gene's germline CDR1 is LNHNV and CDR2 YYDKDF (reference sequence). CDR3 loop: CATSLLLTGDSPLHF. The DNA of the CDR3 is TGTGCCACAAGCTTACTACTTACAGGGGATTCACCCCTCCACTTT.

There are a few counts of this clone. V and J are TRBV7-2 and TRBJ1-4; no clear D gene. Germline CDR1 is SGHTA and CDR2 is FQGNSA. The CDR3 has 13 residues. V was cut by 2 bases and J by 8 bases, with 9 bases left in between. CDR3 bases: TGTGCCAGCAGCTTATCCTTCAGAGAAAAACTGTTTTTT. Its protein is CASSLSFREKLFF.

The chain combines TRBV5-4 with TRBJ1-1, with 8 bases identical to TRBD1. The CDR3 runs to 15 residues. Germline lookup yields CDR1 SGHNT and CDR2 YYREEE (reference sequence). With 5 bases clipped from V and 1 base from J, the junction kept 7 bases outside the gene matches. The CDR3 region has the DNA TGTGCCAGCAGGGGCGGGACAGGAGGGAACACTGAAGCTTTCTTT. This encodes CASRGGTGGNTEAFF.

J is TRBJ2-1 and V is TRBV2, with D hard to call. This CDR3 contains 12 residues. CDR1 SNHLY and CDR2 FYNNEI come from the germline V gene. Trimming removed 4 bases from V and 10 bases from J, with 11 bases in between. For the CDR3, the DNA is TGTGCCAGCAGTGTACTTCCGTGGGAGCAGTTCTTC. This translates into CASSVLPWEQFF.

CDR3 amino acids: CASSVEVSGGTDTQYF. Here the CDR3 DNA reads TGTGCCAGCAGCGTAGAGGTTAGCGGGGGCACAGATACGCAGTATTTT. The chain has TRBV9 and TRBJ2-3; 8 bases agree with TRBD2. This CDR3 has 16 amino acids. J was trimmed by 1 base and V by 0 bases; bases with no gene match: 4. Germline assignment: CDR1 SGDLS and CDR2 YYNGEE.

This chain links TRBV6-5 with TRBJ2-1, with D tentatively TRBD2 (7 bases). Germline loops: CDR1 MNHEY, CDR2 SVGAGI. CDR3 length: 15 amino acids. The V end was cut by 0 bases, the J end by 6 bases, with 12 bases between. CDR3 in DNA: TGTGCCAGCAGTTACTCGTGGGAGGGGGGCAATGAGCAGTTCTTC. Translation gives CASSYSWEGGNEQFF.

The chain couples TRBV11-2 to TRBJ2-5, with D maybe TRBD1 (6 bases). CDR1 SGHAT and CDR2 FQNNGV come from the germline V gene. The CDR3 has 14 residues. V was pared by 1 base and J by 4 bases, with 10 bases between. The CDR3 coding sequence is TGTGCCAGCAGCTTAGGTCGCAGGGGAGAGACCCAGTACTTC. This codes for CASSLGRRGETQYF.

The chain joins TRBV7-9 to TRBJ1-5, with no clear D. With 0 bases removed from V and 4 bases from J, the gap between germline ends came to 7 bases. CDR3 size: 14 residues. Germline values: CDR1 SEHNR, CDR2 FQNEAQ (reference sequence). This chain's CDR3 is CASSLASVNQPQHF. CDR3 DNA sequence: TGTGCCAGCAGCTTAGCTTCCGTGAATCAGCCCCAGCATTTT. Variable domain in full (rest from reference TRBV7-9 and TRBJ1-5): DTGVSQNPRHKITKRGQNVTFRCDPISEHNRLYWYRQTLGQGPEFLTYFQNEAQLEKSRLLSDRFSAERPKGSFSTLEIQRTEQGDSAMYLCASSLASVNQPQHFGDGTRLSIL.

V usage is TRBV4-1 and J usage is TRBJ2-2; D might be TRBD1 (5 bases). V lost 1 base and J 4 bases, leaving 7 bases between the germline ends. This CDR3 has 14 amino acids. CDR1 and CDR2 (germline): MGHRA, YSYEKL. For the CDR3, the DNA is TGCGCCAGCAGCCAAGGGACACCCACCGGGGAGCTGTTTTTT. It is translated as CASSQGTPTGELFF.

This chain connects TRBV4-1 to TRBJ2-2, with TRBD1 matching over 7 bases. This CDR3 has 17 residues. The junction had 8 bases not matched to a gene; V was cut back by 0 bases and J by 4 bases. In germline, CDR1 is MGHRA, CDR2 YSYEKL. The CDR3 nucleotides are TGCGCCAGCAGCCAAGAGACAGGGATGTATCTCACCGGGGAGCTGTTTTTT. Amino acid sequence: CASSQETGMYLTGELFF.

Turning to this clone: Other DNA sequences in the sample encode the same CDR3. The rearrangement joins TRBV7-3 to TRBJ2-5; D is unclear. Germline CDR1 is SGHTA and CDR2 is FQGTGA. Trimming stripped 2 bases from V and 2 bases from J, with 9 bases between. This CDR3 is 14 amino acids long. For the CDR3, the DNA is TGTGCCAGCAGCTTAGGCGGCCAGCAAGAGACCCAGTACTTC. Its protein is CASSLGGQQETQYF.

This chain connects TRBV9 to TRBJ1-2, with 11 bases identical to TRBD1. The CDR3 loop spans 15 amino acids. V dropped 5 bases and J dropped 6; count of bases not matched to a gene: 9. Germline assignment: CDR1 SGDLS and CDR2 YYNGEE. The CDR3 protein is CASSPGQGGLDGYTF. In DNA, the CDR3 is TGTGCCAGCAGTCCGGGACAGGGGGGTTTGGATGGCTACACCTTC.

The gene calls are TRBV18 and TRBJ2-5, with 7 bases that match TRBD2. V lost 3 bases to trimming and J lost 2 bases; unmatched junction nucleotides: 3. CDR1 and CDR2 (germline): KGHSH, LQKENI. The length of the CDR3 is 14 residues. CDR3 coding DNA: TGTGCCAGCTCACCGGCGGGAGAGCAAGAGACCCAGTACTTC. As protein: CASSPAGEQETQYF.

The rearrangement joins TRBV29-1 to TRBJ1-1; D gene ambiguous. Trimming left V 4 bases short and J 2 bases short, with 11 bases between. There are 13 residues in the CDR3. Germline assignment: CDR1 SQVTM and CDR2 ANQGSEA. The chain's CDR3 is CSVVRVFNTEAFF. CDR3 nucleotides: TGCAGCGTTGTTCGGGTATTTAACACTGAAGCTTTCTTT.

J is TRBJ1-4 and V is TRBV5-6; 8 positions match TRBD1. J lost 7 bases, V lost 4 bases, and 9 bases had no gene match. The CDR3 has 15 amino acids. CDR1 is SGHDT and CDR2 is YYEEEE in the germline V gene. The CDR3 sequence: CASSDLGQGGEKLFF. In DNA, the CDR3 is TGTGCCAGCAGCGACCTAGGACAGGGAGGTGAAAAACTGTTTTTT.

V gene TRBV14 combines with J gene TRBJ2-5; possible D gene TRBD2, 5 bases. This CDR3 spans 13 amino acids. Germline V gene lookup returns CDR1 SGHDN and CDR2 FVKESK. V lost 6 bases and J 5 bases, leaving 13 bases between the germline ends. In DNA, the CDR3 is TGTGCCAGCAGTGGAGGACTCATGGAGACCCAGTACTTC. As protein: CASSGGLMETQYF. The full variable domain, rest sourced from reference TRBV14 and TRBJ2-5, is EAGVTQFPSHSVIEKGQTVTLRCDPISGHDNLYWYRRVMGKEIKFLLHFVKESKQDESGMPNNRFLAERTGGTYSTLKVQPAELEDSGVYFCASSGGLMETQYFGPGTRLLVL.

The CDR3 coding sequence is TGTGCCAGCAGTTTTATAGGGGGAATTGAAGCTTTCTTT. Residues: CASSFIGGIEAFF. The chain joins TRBV6-5 to TRBJ1-1; tentative D call: TRBD1 (6 bases). This CDR3 region has 13 residues. The germline gives CDR1 MNHEY, CDR2 SVGAGI. The germline V and J ends were trimmed by 4 bases and 7 bases, with 13 bases remaining between them.

The chain couples TRBV15 to TRBJ2-3, with 12 nucleotides matching TRBD2. CDR3 size: 18 residues. With 0 bases clipped from V and 6 bases from J, the junction kept 10 bases outside the gene matches. Per the germline V gene, CDR1 is LNHNV and CDR2 is YYDKDF (reference sequence). CDR3 protein: CATSRDSALAGGKDTQYF. CDR3 coding DNA: TGTGCCACCAGCAGAGATTCCGCACTAGCGGGGGGTAAGGATACGCAGTATTTT.

The J gene is TRBJ2-7, the V gene TRBV6-5, with TRBD2 matching 11 bases. The V and J ends lost 5 bases and 6 bases, in that order; junction bases with no gene match: 9. The CDR3 sequence is 15 residues long. Germline V lookup: CDR1 MNHEY, CDR2 SVGAGI. This chain's CDR3 is CASSRMTSGIGEQYF. Here the CDR3 DNA reads TGTGCCAGCAGTAGGATGACTAGCGGGATCGGCGAGCAGTACTTC.

This clone was counted a single time. The gene calls are TRBV7-2 and TRBJ2-7; D may be TRBD1 (6 bases). In germline, CDR1 is SGHTA, CDR2 FQGNSA. Trimming took off 8 bases at V and 3 bases at J, with 14 bases between the two ends. This CDR3 contains 13 residues. The CDR3 loop is CASEQDRGYEQYF. The CDR3 coding sequence is TGTGCCAGCGAGCAGGACAGAGGCTACGAGCAGTACTTC. The full variable domain, with the rest looked up from reference TRBV7-2 and TRBJ2-7, is GAGVSQSPSNKVTEKGKDVELRCDPISGHTALYWYRQSLGQGLEFLIYFQGNSAPDKSGLPSDRFSAERTGGSVSTLTIQRTQQEDSAVYLCASEQDRGYEQYFGPGTRLTVT.

The chain joins TRBV4-3 to TRBJ2-7; a possible D gene is TRBD2 (7 bases). This CDR3 is built from 15 residues. Germline-derived CDR1 and CDR2 are LGHNA and YSLEER. V lost 1 base and J lost 5, with 15 bases in between. This CDR3 reads CASSQGVGGRNEQYF. DNA of the CDR3: TGCGCCAGCAGCCAAGGGGTGGGGGGGCGGAACGAGCAGTACTTC.

This clone was counted once. The V gene is TRBV28, the J gene TRBJ2-2; 8 bases align to TRBD2. The V and J ends lost 1 base and 6 bases, in that order; junction bases with no gene match: 4. This CDR3 has 15 amino acids. Germline V gene lookup returns CDR1 MDHEN and CDR2 SYDVKM. The CDR3 here is CASSLYGLAPGELFF. CDR3 sequence (DNA): TGTGCCAGCAGTTTATATGGACTAGCTCCCGGGGAGCTGTTTTTT.